The rows below give T cell receptor beta chains drawn from one sample of a study of blood T cell repertoires in COVID-19. The repertoire was sequenced with immunoSEQ multiplex PCR; TCRdb's copy has only in-frame clones and lacks some. The sample has 160,000 or so clones; around 84% are singletons. Sequenced sample: peripheral blood. Receptor source: a woman aged 80 or over with acute or convalescent COVID-19. The CDR3 runs from the conserved cysteine through the conserved F or W. A D gene is named only where the DNA matches it firmly. Clone size appears in some rows only: once, few, many, or a class for an expanded clone.

len: 12; v_gene: TRBV30; j_gene: TRBJ2-1; d_gene: .; abundance: .; CDR3nt: TGTGCCTGGAGTGGCCAGTACAATGAGCAGTTCTTC; CDR3aa: CAWSGQYNEQFF
len: 14; v_gene: TRBV9; j_gene: TRBJ2-5; d_gene: .; abundance: .; CDR3nt: TGTGCCAGCAGCCCCCGCCTATTCCAAGAGACCCAGTACTTC; CDR3aa: CASSPRLFQETQYF
len: 14; v_gene: TRBV30; j_gene: TRBJ1-5; d_gene: .; abundance: .; CDR3nt: TGTGCCTGGAGTGTTTTATTAGGGGATCAGCCCCAGCATTTT; CDR3aa: CAWSVLLGDQPQHF
len: 12; v_gene: TRBV3-1/TRBV3-2; j_gene: TRBJ1-3; d_gene: .; abundance: .; CDR3nt: TGTGCCAGGACCCTTGAGGGTAGGTCGGGGAGGTTT; CDR3aa: CARTLEGRSGRF
len: 16; v_gene: TRBV15; j_gene: TRBJ1-6; d_gene: .; abundance: .; CDR3nt: TGTGCCACCAGCAGAGATCGCACAGGGAAAAATTCACCCCTCCACTTT; CDR3aa: CATSRDRTGKNSPLHF
len: 15; v_gene: TRBV6-5; j_gene: TRBJ1-4; d_gene: TRBD1; abundance: .; CDR3nt: TGTGCCAGCAGAAAAACCGGGACAGCTAATGAAAAACTGTTTTTT; CDR3aa: CASRKTGTANEKLFF
len: 16; v_gene: TRBV9; j_gene: TRBJ2-1; d_gene: .; abundance: .; CDR3nt: TGTGCCAGCAGCGTAGGTGACAGCCGAGGTCGTGATGAGCAGTTCTTC; CDR3aa: CASSVGDSRGRDEQFF
len: 12; v_gene: TRBV7-2; j_gene: TRBJ1-5; d_gene: .; abundance: .; CDR3nt: TGTGCCAGCAGCTCCAACAGGCAGCCCCAGCATTTT; CDR3aa: CASSSNRQPQHF
len: 19; v_gene: TRBV28; j_gene: TRBJ2-7; d_gene: .; abundance: .; CDR3nt: TGTGCCAGCAGTTTATTCCATGTCGGCTACAGGGAGACCTCCTACGAGCAGTACTTC; CDR3aa: CASSLFHVGYRETSYEQYF
len: 17; v_gene: TRBV7-9; j_gene: TRBJ2-2; d_gene: TRBD1; abundance: .; CDR3nt: TGTGCCAGCAGCTTAGGATTAACAGGGGGGATCACCGGGGAGCTGTTTTTT; CDR3aa: CASSLGLTGGITGELFF
len: 16; v_gene: TRBV5-5; j_gene: TRBJ1-5; d_gene: TRBD1; abundance: few; CDR3nt: TGTGCCAGCAGCTCAACCGGGACAGGTACTAATCAGCCCCAGCATTTT; CDR3aa: CASSSTGTGTNQPQHF
len: 13; v_gene: TRBV2; j_gene: TRBJ1-6; d_gene: .; abundance: .; CDR3nt: TGTGCCAGCAAAGAGGGATATAATTCACCCCTCCACTTT; CDR3aa: CASKEGYNSPLHF
len: 13; v_gene: TRBV5-1; j_gene: TRBJ1-1; d_gene: .; abundance: once; CDR3nt: TGCGCCAGCAGCAGGGGGATGAACACTGAAGCTTTCTTT; CDR3aa: CASSRGMNTEAFF
len: 14; v_gene: TRBV6-1; j_gene: TRBJ1-1; d_gene: .; abundance: .; CDR3nt: TGTGCCAGCAGTGAAGCTACGTCGTTTCGGGAAGCTTTCTTT; CDR3aa: CASSEATSFREAFF
len: 13; v_gene: TRBV3-1/TRBV3-2; j_gene: TRBJ2-7; d_gene: .; abundance: .; CDR3nt: TGTGCCAGCAGCCCACGGACTATCTACGAGCAGTACTTC; CDR3aa: CASSPRTIYEQYF
len: 17; v_gene: TRBV28; j_gene: TRBJ2-7; d_gene: .; abundance: .; CDR3nt: TGTGCCAGCAGTTCCGTGTTGTCCAGGGACTTCTCCTACGAGCAGTACTTC; CDR3aa: CASSSVLSRDFSYEQYF
len: 15; v_gene: TRBV5-6; j_gene: TRBJ2-1; d_gene: TRBD2; abundance: .; CDR3nt: TGTGCCAGCAACCCCATACGGCTAGCGGGAGAAGAGCAGTTCTTC; CDR3aa: CASNPIRLAGEEQFF
len: 15; v_gene: TRBV19; j_gene: TRBJ2-7; d_gene: .; abundance: .; CDR3nt: TGTGCCAGTAGACCCAACCCGGGTCCGCCCTACGAGCAGTACTTC; CDR3aa: CASRPNPGPPYEQYF
len: 13; v_gene: TRBV7-3; j_gene: TRBJ2-3; d_gene: .; abundance: .; CDR3nt: TGTGCCAGCAGCGCGGACAACGTGGATACGCAGTATTTT; CDR3aa: CASSADNVDTQYF
len: 11; v_gene: TRBV30; j_gene: TRBJ1-2; d_gene: .; abundance: few; CDR3nt: TGTGCCTGGAGGCGCGTCTATGGCTACACCTTC; CDR3aa: CAWRRVYGYTF
len: 11; v_gene: TRBV20-1; j_gene: TRBJ2-3; d_gene: TRBD1; abundance: .; CDR3nt: TGCAGTGCCGGACAGGGGACGTCGCAGTATTTT; CDR3aa: CSAGQGTSQYF
len: 13; v_gene: TRBV3-1/TRBV3-2; j_gene: TRBJ1-5; d_gene: .; abundance: .; CDR3nt: TGTGCCAGCAGCCAAGGGGCCAATCAGCCCCAGCATTTT; CDR3aa: CASSQGANQPQHF
len: 11; v_gene: TRBV19; j_gene: TRBJ1-1; d_gene: .; abundance: .; CDR3nt: TGTGCCAGTAGCTCCCTTAGCGAAGCTTTCTTT; CDR3aa: CASSSLSEAFF
len: 14; v_gene: TRBV11-2; j_gene: TRBJ1-1; d_gene: .; abundance: .; CDR3nt: TGTGCCAGCAGCTTAGGTAGAACGAACACTGAAGCTTTCTTT; CDR3aa: CASSLGRTNTEAFF
len: 14; v_gene: TRBV5-1; j_gene: TRBJ2-2; d_gene: TRBD1; abundance: once; CDR3nt: TGCGCCAGCAGCCAGTCACAGGGGGCCGGGGAGCTGTTTTTT; CDR3aa: CASSQSQGAGELFF
len: 17; v_gene: TRBV27; j_gene: TRBJ1-5; d_gene: TRBD1; abundance: .; CDR3nt: TGTGCCAGCAGTGTCGACCGGGACAGACATAGCAATCAGCCCCAGCATTTT; CDR3aa: CASSVDRDRHSNQPQHF
len: 13; v_gene: TRBV3-1/TRBV3-2; j_gene: TRBJ1-1; d_gene: .; abundance: few; CDR3nt: TGTGCCAGCAACGGGGGTACGAACACTGAAGCTTTCTTT; CDR3aa: CASNGGTNTEAFF
len: 14; v_gene: TRBV10-3; j_gene: TRBJ1-2; d_gene: .; abundance: .; CDR3nt: TGTGCCATCAGTGAGTCGAGGATCAACTATGGCTACACCTTC; CDR3aa: CAISESRINYGYTF
len: 16; v_gene: TRBV10-3; j_gene: TRBJ2-3; d_gene: .; abundance: .; CDR3nt: TGTGCCATCAGAACCGCCCCGCAACTAGTGCCAGATACGCAGTATTTT; CDR3aa: CAIRTAPQLVPDTQYF
len: 14; v_gene: TRBV6-6; j_gene: TRBJ1-2; d_gene: .; abundance: .; CDR3nt: TGTGCCAGCAGCAAGGGGCAAGCTAACTATGGCTACACCTTC; CDR3aa: CASSKGQANYGYTF
len: 14; v_gene: TRBV7-2; j_gene: TRBJ1-6; d_gene: .; abundance: .; CDR3nt: TGTGCCAGCGCGATGTCGAGTCTTAATTCACCCCTCCACTTT; CDR3aa: CASAMSSLNSPLHF
len: 13; v_gene: TRBV15; j_gene: TRBJ2-7; d_gene: .; abundance: .; CDR3nt: TGTGCCACCAGCCGCAGTCCGTCTTACGAGCAGTACTTC; CDR3aa: CATSRSPSYEQYF
len: 16; v_gene: TRBV9; j_gene: TRBJ1-4; d_gene: .; abundance: .; CDR3nt: TGTGCCAGCAGCGTTGGGGTGCAGGGCTGGCGTGAAAAACTGTTTTTT; CDR3aa: CASSVGVQGWREKLFF
len: 15; v_gene: TRBV18; j_gene: TRBJ1-1; d_gene: .; abundance: few; CDR3nt: TGTGCCAGCTCACCACTCGGTATTCGCGGCACTGAAGCTTTCTTT; CDR3aa: CASSPLGIRGTEAFF
len: 14; v_gene: TRBV19; j_gene: TRBJ2-3; d_gene: TRBD2; abundance: .; CDR3nt: TGTGCCAGTAGTATAGGCGGGGGGGTGGATACGCAGTATTTT; CDR3aa: CASSIGGGVDTQYF
len: 12; v_gene: TRBV10-2; j_gene: TRBJ1-5; d_gene: .; abundance: .; CDR3nt: TGCGCCAGCAGTGACAGGCAGGGGCCCCAGCATTTT; CDR3aa: CASSDRQGPQHF
len: 16; v_gene: TRBV25-1; j_gene: TRBJ2-7; d_gene: TRBD1; abundance: .; CDR3nt: TGTGCCAGCAGTGAAAGGAGGGCAGGGGGCATATACGAGCAGTACTTC; CDR3aa: CASSERRAGGIYEQYF